These 5 T cell receptor beta chains were sequenced from one sample in a study of shared clonotypes between healthy human individuals. Produced via immunoSEQ multiplex PCR; TCRdb's table is partial and in-frame only. Of roughly 2,500,000 clones detected, over 85% appear once; the ten largest clones hold 0.36%. The source material was naive CD4+ T cells from PBMCs. The subset is: CD45RA+ positively selected. The receptors derive from a man aged 18 to 30 in good health. Some clones in this sample may be carry-over from other donors' samples.

V and J are TRBV18 and TRBJ2-3; 12 bases match TRBD2. Germline V gives CDR1 KGHSH, CDR2 LQKENI. The length of the CDR3 is 15 residues. The V and J ends lost 3 bases and 5 bases, in that order; junction bases with no gene match: 3. CDR3 nucleotide sequence: TGTGCCAGCTCACCTTGGACTAGCGGGATAGATACGCAGTATTTT. Protein: CASSPWTSGIDTQYF.

This clone was counted a single time. The V and J genes are TRBV6-5 and TRBJ2-1; the D is unclear. V was trimmed by 10 bases and J by 6 bases, leaving 19 bases between them. Germline V gene data show CDR1 as MNHEY and CDR2 as SVGAGI. This CDR3 has 14 amino acids. The CDR3 here is CATTRPGIVNEQFF. In nucleotides, the CDR3 is TGTGCCACCACCAGACCCGGAATTGTCAATGAGCAGTTCTTC.

The gene calls are TRBV14 and TRBJ1-3; D uncertain. CDR3 length: 16 amino acids. In germline, CDR1 is SGHDN, CDR2 FVKESK. Deletions cut 0 bases from V and 4 bases from J, with 13 bases between. Here the CDR3 reads CASSQESHIAGNTIYF. CDR3 DNA: TGTGCCAGCAGCCAAGAATCGCATATCGCCGGAAACACCATATATTTT.

CDR3 region: CASSLRTGGNYEQYF. The CDR3 nucleotides are TGTGCCAGCAGTTTACGGACAGGGGGCAATTACGAGCAGTACTTC. This sequence joins TRBV27 and TRBJ2-7, with 11 bases identical to TRBD1. This CDR3 region has 15 residues. V was clipped by 2 bases and J by 4 bases; unmatched bases: 4. Germline values: CDR1 MNHEY, CDR2 SMNVEV (reference sequence).

About this clone: The same CDR3 is also encoded by other DNA sequences in this sample. V and J are TRBV7-7 and TRBJ2-7, with TRBD1 matching 9 bases. The CDR3 runs 13 residues. Trimming took 5 bases from V and 7 from J; bases not matched to a gene: 6. The germline V gene has CDR1 SSHAT and CDR2 FNYEAQ (reference sequence). CDR3: CASSLDRGEEQYF. CDR3 nucleotide sequence: TGTGCCAGCAGCCTGGACAGGGGTGAAGAGCAGTACTTC.